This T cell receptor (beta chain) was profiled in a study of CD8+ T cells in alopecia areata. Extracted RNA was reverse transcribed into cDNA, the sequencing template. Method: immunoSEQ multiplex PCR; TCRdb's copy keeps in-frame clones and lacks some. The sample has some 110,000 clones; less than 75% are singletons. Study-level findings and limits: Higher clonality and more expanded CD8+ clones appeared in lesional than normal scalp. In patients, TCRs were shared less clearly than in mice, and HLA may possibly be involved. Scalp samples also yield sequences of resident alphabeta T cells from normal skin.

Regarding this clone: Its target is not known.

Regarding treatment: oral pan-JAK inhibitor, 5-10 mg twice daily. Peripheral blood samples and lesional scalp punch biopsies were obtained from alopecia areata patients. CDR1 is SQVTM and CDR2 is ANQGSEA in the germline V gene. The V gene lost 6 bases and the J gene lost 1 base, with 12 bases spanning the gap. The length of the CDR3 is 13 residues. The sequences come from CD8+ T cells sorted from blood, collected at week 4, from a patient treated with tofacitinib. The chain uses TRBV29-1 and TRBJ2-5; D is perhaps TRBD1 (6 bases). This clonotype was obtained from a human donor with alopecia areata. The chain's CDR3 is CSVDRDIQETQYF. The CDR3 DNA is TGCAGCGTAGACCGGGACATCCAAGAGACCCAGTACTTC.